The rows below give T cell receptor beta chains drawn from one sample of a study of cytomegalovirus exposure and HLA in healthy donors. Data came from immunoSEQ multiplex PCR; TCRdb stores just in-frame clones and leaves some out. Found here are about 160,000 clones, around 84% of them singletons; the top ten hold roughly 2.1%. Source material: PBMCs. The origin of the receptors is a man aged 18 to 29 in good health and CMV-seropositive. The CDR3 runs from the conserved cysteine through the conserved F or W. A D gene is named only where the DNA matches it firmly. Clone size is given for some rows only: seen once, a few or many times, or a class if the clone is expanded.

TRBV5-6	.	TRBD1	TRBJ1-5	CASSLSGGSQPQHF	TGTGCCAGCAGCTTGTCAGGGGGATCGCAGCCCCAGCATTTT
TRBV6-1	.	TRBD1	TRBJ2-7	CASSEARDSAYEQYF	TGTGCCAGCAGTGAAGCCCGGGACAGCGCCTACGAGCAGTACTTC
TRBV19	once	TRBD1	TRBJ2-7	CASRGGQGAYEQYF	TGTGCCAGCCGTGGGGGACAGGGGGCCTACGAGCAGTACTTC
TRBV19	.	TRBD1	TRBJ1-6	CASSIGTGGSPLHF	TGTGCCAGTAGTATCGGGACAGGGGGTTCACCCCTCCACTTT
TRBV4-3	few	.	TRBJ1-6	CASSQDGRAGPNSPLHF	TGCGCCAGCAGCCAAGATGGGCGAGCGGGACCAAATTCACCCCTCCACTTT
TRBV19	.	.	TRBJ1-3	CASSVSSGNTIYF	TGTGCCAGTAGTGTCAGCTCTGGAAACACCATATATTTT
TRBV5-1	.	TRBD1	TRBJ1-4	CASSSRTGSTNEKLFF	TGCGCCAGCAGCAGCCGGACAGGGTCAACTAATGAAAAACTGTTTTTT
TRBV15	.	.	TRBJ2-7	CATSPGISYEQYF	TGTGCCACCAGCCCGGGGATCTCCTACGAGCAGTACTTC
TRBV7-2	.	.	TRBJ2-7	CASSLRSNSYEQYF	TGTGCCAGCAGCTTAAGGTCTAACAGCTACGAGCAGTACTTC
TRBV19	.	TRBD1	TRBJ1-2	CASSYVFSGGGGYTF	TGTGCCAGTAGCTACGTGTTTTCAGGGGGCGGTGGCTACACCTTC
TRBV30	.	TRBD1	TRBJ1-2	CACAAGQGSKGYTF	TGTGCCTGTGCCGCGGGACAGGGGAGTAAGGGCTACACCTTC
TRBV4-1	.	TRBD1	TRBJ2-7	CASSQGGQATALQYF	TGCGCCAGCAGCCAAGGGGGACAGGCGACAGCTCTACAGTACTTC
TRBV18	.	.	TRBJ1-2	CASSPPGGRYGYTF	TGTGCCAGCTCACCACCGGGTGGGCGATATGGCTACACCTTC
TRBV20-1	once	.	TRBJ1-5	CSARSGQPQHF	TGCAGTGCTAGGTCGGGTCAGCCCCAGCATTTT